This TCR beta chain was obtained from a study of metastatic and nonmetastatic thyroid tumors. The overall study: The comparison covered peripheral blood and tumor or nodule tissue in malignant and benign thyroid patients.

For this clone: As yet, its antigen is unknown.

There were no patients who had received any treatment before thyroid surgery. The CDR3 runs 13 residues. Germline CDR1 and CDR2: DFQATT and SNEGSKA (reference sequence). V lost 7 bases, J lost 1 base, and 6 bases stayed unmatched. Overall study results and limits: Significantly higher TCR beta diversity was reportedly seen in malignant thyroid tumors than benign nodules, in blood and tumor.

In the original analysis: The study built a papillary thyroid cancer distant-metastasis classifier from CDR3 differences across clinicopathological groups. TCRdb re-clonotyped the PCR reads via MiXCR. The authors' filters were not applied to this entry. Among approximately 41,000 clones, around 28% were seen once, and the ten largest hold 9.9%. This receptor was obtained from a male donor with papillary thyroid cancer or a benign thyroid nodule (not recorded which). Some clones in this sample may be carry-over from other donors' samples. Sequenced input: blood. This chain uses TRBV20-1 with TRBJ2-7, with 8 bases matching TRBD1. Here the CDR3 reads CSGTGQVSYEQYF. The CDR3 region has the DNA TGCAGTGGTACGGGACAGGTATCCTACGAGCAGTACTTC.